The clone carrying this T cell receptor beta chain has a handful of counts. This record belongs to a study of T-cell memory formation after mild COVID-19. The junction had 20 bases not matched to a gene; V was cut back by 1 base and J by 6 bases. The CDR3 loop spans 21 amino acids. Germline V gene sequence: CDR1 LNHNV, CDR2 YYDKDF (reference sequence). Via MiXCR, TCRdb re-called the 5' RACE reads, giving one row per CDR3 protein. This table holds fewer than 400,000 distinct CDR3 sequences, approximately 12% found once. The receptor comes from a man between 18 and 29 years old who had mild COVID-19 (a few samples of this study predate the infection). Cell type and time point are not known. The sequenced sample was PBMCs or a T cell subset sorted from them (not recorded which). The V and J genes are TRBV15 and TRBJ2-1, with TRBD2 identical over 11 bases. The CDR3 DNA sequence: TGTGCCACCAGCAGAGTACCCTTAACCGATCTTAGCGGGGGGGCATTCAATGAGCAGTTCTTC. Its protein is CATSRVPLTDLSGGAFNEQFF.